The T cell receptor (beta chain) described here comes from a study of vaccination and CD4 T cells after COVID-19. Study as a whole: Recovered patients in the cohort numbered six men and four women, two of them Hispanic. Investigators took post-vaccine samples a median about 65 days after dose two, within a range of 14 to 241.

A word on this clonotype: Its target is unknown.

Documented time point: late sampling 161 to 241 days after vaccination in a few convalescent patients. As to treatment: approximately nine-day PBMC culture with coronavirus spike peptide pools or control peptides (ViraFEST assay). Convalescent patients tested SARS-CoV-2 PCR positive from March to December 2020, before Alpha, Beta and Delta emerged. The germline V gene has CDR1 LNHDA and CDR2 SQIVND (reference sequence). J was trimmed by 0 bases and V by 9 bases; bases with no gene match: 5. The CDR3 is made up of 15 amino acids. Scientists ran DNA taken from cultured CD4+ T cells through the Oncomine TCR Beta short-read assay for sequencing. From CD4+ T cells that had been cultured, genomic DNA was extracted. TCRdb fed the PCR reads into MiXCR, producing one record per CDR3 protein. The repertoire holds 20,000 to 25,000 distinct CDR3 sequences, with 43% as singletons.

The sequence was collected from a human donor who had recovered from COVID-19. This material consisted of CD4+ T cells from blood, cultured in vitro, taken about 7 months after SARS-CoV-2 vaccination. The rearrangement uses TRBV19 and TRBJ1-5; TRBD1 aligns across 10 bases. The CDR3 region has the DNA TGTGCCAGCGGGGACAGGGGCCTTAGCAATCAGCCCCAGCATTTT. Encoded protein: CASGDRGLSNQPQHF.